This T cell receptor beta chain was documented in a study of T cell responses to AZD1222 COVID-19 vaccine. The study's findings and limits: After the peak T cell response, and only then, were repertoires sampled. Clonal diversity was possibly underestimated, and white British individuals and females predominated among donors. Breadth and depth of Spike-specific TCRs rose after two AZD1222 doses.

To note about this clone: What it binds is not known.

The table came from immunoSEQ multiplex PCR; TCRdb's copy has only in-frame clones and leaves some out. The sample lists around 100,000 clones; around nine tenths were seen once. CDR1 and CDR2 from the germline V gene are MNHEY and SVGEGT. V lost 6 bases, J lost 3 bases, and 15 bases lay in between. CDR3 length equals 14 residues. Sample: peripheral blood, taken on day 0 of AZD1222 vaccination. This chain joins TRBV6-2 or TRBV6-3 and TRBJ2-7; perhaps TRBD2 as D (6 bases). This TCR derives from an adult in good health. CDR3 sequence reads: CASRPPSAFYEQYF. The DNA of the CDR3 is TGTGCCAGCAGACCTCCTAGCGCCTTCTACGAGCAGTACTTC.